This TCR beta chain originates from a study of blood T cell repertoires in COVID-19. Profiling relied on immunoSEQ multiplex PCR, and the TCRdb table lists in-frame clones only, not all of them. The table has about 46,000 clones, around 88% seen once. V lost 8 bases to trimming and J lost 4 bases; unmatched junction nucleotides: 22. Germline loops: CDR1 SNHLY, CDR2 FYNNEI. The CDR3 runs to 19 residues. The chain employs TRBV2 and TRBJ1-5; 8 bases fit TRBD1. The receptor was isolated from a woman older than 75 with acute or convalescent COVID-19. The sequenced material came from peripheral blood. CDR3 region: CASPTPAGQGRVGNQPQHF. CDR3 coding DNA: TGTGCCAGCCCTACCCCCGCAGGACAGGGACGTGTAGGTAATCAGCCCCAGCATTTT.